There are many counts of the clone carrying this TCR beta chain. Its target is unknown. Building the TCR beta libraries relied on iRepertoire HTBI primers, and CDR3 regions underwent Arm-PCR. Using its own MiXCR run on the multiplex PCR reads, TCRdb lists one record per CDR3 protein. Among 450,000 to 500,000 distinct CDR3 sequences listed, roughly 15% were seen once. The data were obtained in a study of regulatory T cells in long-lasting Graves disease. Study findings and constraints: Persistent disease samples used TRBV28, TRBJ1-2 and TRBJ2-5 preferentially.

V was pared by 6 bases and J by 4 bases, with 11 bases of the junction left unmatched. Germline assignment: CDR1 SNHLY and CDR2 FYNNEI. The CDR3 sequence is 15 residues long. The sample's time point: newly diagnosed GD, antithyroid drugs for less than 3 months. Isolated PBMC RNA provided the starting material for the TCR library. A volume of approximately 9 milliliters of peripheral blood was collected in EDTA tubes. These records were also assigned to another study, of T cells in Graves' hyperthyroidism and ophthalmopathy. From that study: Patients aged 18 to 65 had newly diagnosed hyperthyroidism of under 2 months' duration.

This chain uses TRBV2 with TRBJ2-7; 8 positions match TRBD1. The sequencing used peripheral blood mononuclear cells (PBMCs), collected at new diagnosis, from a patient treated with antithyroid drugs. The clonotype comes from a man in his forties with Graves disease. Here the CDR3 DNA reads TGTGCCAGCAGCGGACAGGGCGAGATGGAATACGAGCAGTACTTC. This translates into CASSGQGEMEYEQYF. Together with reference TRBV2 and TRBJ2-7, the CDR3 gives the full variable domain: EPEVTQTPSHQVTQMGQEVILRCVPISNHLYFYWYRQILGQKVEFLVSFYNNEISEKSEIFDDQFSVERPDGSNFTLKIRSTKLEDSAMYFCASSGQGEMEYEQYFGPGTRLTVT.